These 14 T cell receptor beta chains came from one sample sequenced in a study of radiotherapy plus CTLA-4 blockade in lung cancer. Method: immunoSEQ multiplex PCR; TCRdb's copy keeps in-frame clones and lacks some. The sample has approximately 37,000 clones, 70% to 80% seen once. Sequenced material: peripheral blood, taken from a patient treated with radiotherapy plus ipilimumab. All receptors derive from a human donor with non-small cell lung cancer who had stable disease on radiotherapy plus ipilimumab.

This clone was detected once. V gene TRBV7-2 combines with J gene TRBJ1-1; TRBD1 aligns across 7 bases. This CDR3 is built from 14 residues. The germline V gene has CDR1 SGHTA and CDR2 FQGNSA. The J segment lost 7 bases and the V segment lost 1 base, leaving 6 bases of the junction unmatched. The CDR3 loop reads CASSLGTRDSEAFF. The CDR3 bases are TGTGCCAGCAGCTTAGGGACCCGGGACAGTGAAGCTTTCTTT.

The CDR3, as DNA: TGTGCCAGCAGCTCTTCACCGGGAAGCCATCAGCCCCAGCATTTT. Translating it yields CASSSSPGSHQPQHF. This rearrangement joins TRBV7-2 to TRBJ1-5; no firm D call. V shed 4 bases and J shed 5 bases, with 15 bases lying between them. CDR3 length equals 15 residues. The germline CDR1 and CDR2 sequences are SGHTA and FQGNSA.

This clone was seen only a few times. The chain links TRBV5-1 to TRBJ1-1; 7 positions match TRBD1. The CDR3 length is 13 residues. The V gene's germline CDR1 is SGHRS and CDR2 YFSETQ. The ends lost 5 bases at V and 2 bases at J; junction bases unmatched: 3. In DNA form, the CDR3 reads TGCGCCAGCAGATCAGGGGGAAACACTGAAGCTTTCTTT. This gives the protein CASRSGGNTEAFF.

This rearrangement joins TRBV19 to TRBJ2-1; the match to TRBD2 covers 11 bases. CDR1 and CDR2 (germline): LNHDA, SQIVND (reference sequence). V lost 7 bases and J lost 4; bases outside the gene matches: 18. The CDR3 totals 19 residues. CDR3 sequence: CASTPLAPLAGGRYNEQFF. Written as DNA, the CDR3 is TGTGCCAGTACCCCCCTGGCCCCTCTAGCGGGGGGCCGATACAATGAGCAGTTCTTC.

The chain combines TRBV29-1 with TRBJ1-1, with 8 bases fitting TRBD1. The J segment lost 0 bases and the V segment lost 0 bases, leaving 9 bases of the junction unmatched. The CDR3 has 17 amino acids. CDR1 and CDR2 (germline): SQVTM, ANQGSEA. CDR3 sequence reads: CSVEDPRQGAMNTEAFF. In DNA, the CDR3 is TGCAGCGTTGAAGATCCGCGGCAGGGGGCTATGAACACTGAAGCTTTCTTT.

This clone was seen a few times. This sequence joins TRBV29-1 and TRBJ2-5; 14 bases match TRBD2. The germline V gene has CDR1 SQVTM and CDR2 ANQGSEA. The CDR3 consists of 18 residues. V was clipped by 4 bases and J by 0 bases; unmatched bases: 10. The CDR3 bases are TGCAGCGTTGTAAGACTAGCGGGGGGGGCCCCCCACCAAGAGACCCAGTACTTC. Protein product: CSVVRLAGGAPHQETQYF.

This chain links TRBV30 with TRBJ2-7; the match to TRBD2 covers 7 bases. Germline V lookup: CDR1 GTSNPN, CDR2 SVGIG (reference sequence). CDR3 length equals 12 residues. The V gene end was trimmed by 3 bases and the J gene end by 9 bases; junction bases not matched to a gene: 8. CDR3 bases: TGTGCCTGGAGGGGAACTAGCGCCGCGCAGTACTTC. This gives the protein CAWRGTSAAQYF.

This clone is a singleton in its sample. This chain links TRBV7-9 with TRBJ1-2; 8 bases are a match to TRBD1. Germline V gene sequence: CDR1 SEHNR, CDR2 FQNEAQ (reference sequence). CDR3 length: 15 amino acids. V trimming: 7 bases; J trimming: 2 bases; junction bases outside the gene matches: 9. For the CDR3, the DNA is TGTGCCAGCACCCTCTCAGGGGGCGGCAACTATGGCTACACCTTC. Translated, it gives CASTLSGGGNYGYTF.

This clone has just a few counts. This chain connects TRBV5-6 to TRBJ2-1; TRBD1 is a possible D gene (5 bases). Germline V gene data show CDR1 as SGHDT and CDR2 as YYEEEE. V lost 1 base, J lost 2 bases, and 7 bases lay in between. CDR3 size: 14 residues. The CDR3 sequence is CASSLQGPYNEQFF. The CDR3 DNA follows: TGTGCCAGCAGCTTGCAGGGCCCCTACAATGAGCAGTTCTTC.

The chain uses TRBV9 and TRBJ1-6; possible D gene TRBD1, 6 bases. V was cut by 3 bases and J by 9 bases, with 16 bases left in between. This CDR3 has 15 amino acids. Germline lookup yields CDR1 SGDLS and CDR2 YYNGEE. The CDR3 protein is CASSERGGAGSPLHF. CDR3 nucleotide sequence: TGTGCCAGCAGCGAGCGGGGGGGGGCAGGTTCACCCCTCCACTTT.

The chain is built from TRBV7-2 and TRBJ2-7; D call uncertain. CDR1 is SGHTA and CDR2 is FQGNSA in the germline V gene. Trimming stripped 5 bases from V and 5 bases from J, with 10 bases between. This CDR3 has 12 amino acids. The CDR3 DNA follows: TGTGCCAGCAGCCCTAATATAAACGAGCAGTACTTC. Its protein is CASSPNINEQYF.

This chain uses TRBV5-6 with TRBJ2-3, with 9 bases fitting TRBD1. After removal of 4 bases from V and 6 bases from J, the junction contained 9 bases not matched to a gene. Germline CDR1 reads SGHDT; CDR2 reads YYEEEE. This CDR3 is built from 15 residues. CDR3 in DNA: TGTGCCAGCAGCGCCGGGACAGGGACGTGGGATACGCAGTATTTT. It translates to CASSAGTGTWDTQYF.

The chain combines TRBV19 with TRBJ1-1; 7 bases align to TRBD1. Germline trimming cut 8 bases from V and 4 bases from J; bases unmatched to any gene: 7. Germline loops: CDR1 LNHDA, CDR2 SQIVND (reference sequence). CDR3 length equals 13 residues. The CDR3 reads CASQNRGGTEAFF. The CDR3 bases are TGTGCCAGTCAGAACAGGGGCGGCACTGAAGCTTTCTTT.

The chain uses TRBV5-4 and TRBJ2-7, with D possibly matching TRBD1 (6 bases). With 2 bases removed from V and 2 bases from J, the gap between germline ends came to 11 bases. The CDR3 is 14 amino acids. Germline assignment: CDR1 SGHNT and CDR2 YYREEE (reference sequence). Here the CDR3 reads CASSLGGRAYEQYF. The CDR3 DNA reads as TGTGCCAGCAGCTTAGGGGGACGGGCCTACGAGCAGTACTTC.